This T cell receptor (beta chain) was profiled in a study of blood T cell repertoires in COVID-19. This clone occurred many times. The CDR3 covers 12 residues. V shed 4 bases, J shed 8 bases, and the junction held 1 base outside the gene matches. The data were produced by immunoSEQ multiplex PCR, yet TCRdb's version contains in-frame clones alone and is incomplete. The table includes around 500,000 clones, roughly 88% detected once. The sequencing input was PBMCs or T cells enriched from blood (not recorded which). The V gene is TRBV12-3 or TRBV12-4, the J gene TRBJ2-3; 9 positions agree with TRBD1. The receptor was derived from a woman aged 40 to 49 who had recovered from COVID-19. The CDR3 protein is CASSSTGGTQYF. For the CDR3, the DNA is TGTGCCAGCAGTTCGACAGGGGGTACGCAGTATTTT.